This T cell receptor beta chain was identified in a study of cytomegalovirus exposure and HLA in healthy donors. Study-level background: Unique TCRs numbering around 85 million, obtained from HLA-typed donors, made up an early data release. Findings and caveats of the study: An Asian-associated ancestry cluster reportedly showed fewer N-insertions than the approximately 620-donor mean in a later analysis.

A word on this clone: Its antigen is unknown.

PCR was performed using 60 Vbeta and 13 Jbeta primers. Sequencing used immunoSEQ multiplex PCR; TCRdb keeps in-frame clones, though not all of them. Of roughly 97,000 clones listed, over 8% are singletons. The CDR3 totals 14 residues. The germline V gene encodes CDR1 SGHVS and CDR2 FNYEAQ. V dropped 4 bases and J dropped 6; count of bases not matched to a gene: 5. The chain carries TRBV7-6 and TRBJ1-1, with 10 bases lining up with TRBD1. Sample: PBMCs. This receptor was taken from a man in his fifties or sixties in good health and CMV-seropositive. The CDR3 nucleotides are TGTGCCAGCAGCTCCGGGACAGGGGAGTCTGAAGCTTTCTTT. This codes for CASSSGTGESEAFF.